Listed below are T cell receptor beta chains from one sample, sequenced in a study of shared clonotypes between healthy human individuals. Only in-frame clones appear in the TCRdb table, and some are missing; sequencing was by immunoSEQ multiplex PCR. Counted here are around 2.3 million clones, approximately 96% occurring once; the ten biggest clones make up roughly 0.13%. Sequencing was carried out using naive CD4+ T cells sorted from blood. Receptors originate from a man between 18 and 29 years old in good health. Both conserved end residues are part of each CDR3. D genes are given only for firm matches.

j_call d_call v_call cdr3_aa cdr3_nt
TRBJ2-1 - TRBV7-2 CASSFDRSSYNEQFF TGTGCCAGCAGCTTTGATAGGAGCTCCTACAATGAGCAGTTCTTC
TRBJ2-5 - TRBV11-2 CASSLNSPETQYF TGTGCCAGCAGCTTAAACTCCCCAGAGACCCAGTACTTC
TRBJ1-2 - TRBV2 CASSETGGAEYGYTF TGTGCCAGCAGTGAAACGGGGGGCGCGGAATATGGCTACACCTTC
TRBJ2-7 - TRBV11-3 CASSLNQGSYEQYF TGTGCCAGCAGCTTGAATCAGGGGTCCTACGAGCAGTACTTC
TRBJ2-2 - TRBV6-5 CASSYNRPYTGELFF TGTGCCAGCAGTTACAACCGGCCTTACACCGGGGAGCTGTTTTTT
TRBJ1-4 - TRBV6-1 CASSEGGTTTNEKLFF TGTGCCAGCAGTGAGGGCGGAACTACAACTAATGAAAAACTGTTTTTT
TRBJ1-6 TRBD1 TRBV30 CAWNPGTGTSPLHF TGTGCCTGGAACCCCGGGACAGGGACTTCACCCCTCCACTTT
TRBJ2-2 TRBD1 TRBV27 CASRTGGEGTGELFF TGTGCCAGCCGTACAGGGGGCGAAGGGACCGGGGAGCTGTTTTTT
TRBJ2-5 - TRBV28 CASSFGKEETQYF TGTGCCAGCAGTTTTGGTAAGGAAGAGACCCAGTACTTC
TRBJ2-1 TRBD2 TRBV11-3 CASSPTSGSYNEQFF TGTGCCAGCAGCCCTACTAGCGGGAGTTACAATGAGCAGTTCTTC
TRBJ2-7 - TRBV5-1 CASSAVGDYEQYF TGCGCCAGCAGCGCGGTTGGGGACTACGAGCAGTACTTC
TRBJ1-1 TRBD1 TRBV5-1 CASSLAPGQRNTEAFF TGCGCCAGCAGCTTGGCTCCGGGACAGAGGAACACTGAAGCTTTCTTT
TRBJ2-3 TRBD1 TRBV7-2 CASSSSITGGLPQYF TGTGCCAGCAGCTCAAGCATCACAGGGGGGCTTCCGCAGTATTTT
TRBJ1-6 - TRBV6-5 CASNLRAGRPLHF TGTGCCAGCAACTTACGGGCGGGCCGGCCCCTCCACTTT
TRBJ1-5 - TRBV10-3 CAISVGNQPQHF TGTGCCATCAGTGTTGGAAATCAGCCCCAGCATTTT
TRBJ1-5 - TRBV19 CASKQGTSNQPQHF TGTGCCAGTAAGCAGGGTACGAGCAATCAGCCCCAGCATTTT
TRBJ2-7 TRBD2 TRBV28 CASSTSGGASYEQYF TGTGCCAGCAGTACTAGCGGGGGGGCGAGCTACGAGCAGTACTTC
TRBJ2-6 - TRBV27 CASSLLGSGANVLTF TGTGCCAGCAGTTTATTGGGGTCTGGGGCCAACGTCCTGACTTTC
TRBJ2-1 - TRBV7-9 CASANLGQAEQFF TGTGCCAGCGCCAATCTAGGGCAGGCCGAGCAGTTCTTC
TRBJ1-6 - TRBV6-5 CASSYDGANSPLHF TGTGCCAGCAGTTACGATGGTGCTAATTCACCCCTCCACTTT
TRBJ2-1 TRBD2 TRBV5-3 CARRSNTGTSGCNEQFF TGTGCCAGAAGATCTAACACCGGGACTAGCGGATGCAATGAGCAGTTCTTC
TRBJ2-1 TRBD2 TRBV19 CASSARTSGRAYNEQFF TGTGCCAGTAGTGCCAGGACTAGCGGGAGGGCCTACAATGAGCAGTTCTTC
TRBJ2-2 TRBD2 TRBV11-2 CASSSGLAGGPSKTGELFF TGTGCCAGCAGCTCCGGACTAGCGGGAGGCCCGTCTAAGACCGGGGAGCTGTTTTTT
TRBJ2-5 - TRBV5-1 CASSLGTQETQYF TGCGCCAGCAGCTTAGGCACCCAAGAGACCCAGTACTTC
TRBJ1-2 - TRBV2 CASNAQGGNYGYTF TGTGCCAGCAACGCTCAAGGAGGGAACTATGGCTACACCTTC
TRBJ2-7 - TRBV7-9 CASSPGYAQYF TGTGCCAGCAGCCCAGGGTACGCGCAGTACTTC
TRBJ2-2 - TRBV27 CASSLGPYTGELFF TGTGCCAGCAGTTTAGGGCCTTACACCGGGGAGCTGTTTTTT
TRBJ1-3 TRBD1 TRBV4-3 CASSQAETGTGRNTIYF TGCGCCAGCAGCCAAGCTGAGACCGGGACAGGGCGTAACACCATATATTTT
TRBJ2-7 TRBD1 TRBV11-2 CASSFSGQGAYEQYF TGTGCCAGCAGCTTTTCGGGACAGGGGGCCTACGAGCAGTACTTC
TRBJ2-7 TRBD1 TRBV6-6 CASSPYRGNYEQYF TGTGCCAGCAGTCCTTACAGGGGAAACTACGAGCAGTACTTC
TRBJ2-3 - TRBV9 CASSVEGPRTDTQYF TGTGCCAGCAGCGTAGAGGGGCCGCGCACAGATACGCAGTATTTT